The 24 T cell receptor beta chains listed next were all sequenced from one sample in a study of shared clonotypes between healthy human individuals (dated by TCRdb to 2020 to 2022). Receptors were amplified or captured by the immunoSEQ multiplex PCR assay. TCRdb carries this immuneACCESS record with in-frame sequences only. Its versions omit some clonotypes, under half of them owing to an unresolved V gene in the studies checked, with the rest unexplained. For this sample the table gives about 1.1 million clones, of which roughly 77% were detected only once. In total, the top ten clones hold approximately 0.95% of the sample. Sequenced: memory CD4+ T cells from PBMCs. In light of the paper, this sample's cell subset or site label describes: CD45RA-negative fraction. The receptors shown here come from a man in his late teens or twenties in good health. Some clones in this sample may be carry-over from other donors' samples.

The CDR3 is CATSRYQGSAGETQYF. The CDR3 DNA follows: TGTGCCACCAGCAGATATCAAGGGTCTGCGGGGGAGACCCAGTACTTC. V and J are TRBV15 and TRBJ2-5; possibly TRBD2 for D (6 bases). Per the germline V gene, CDR1 is LNHNV and CDR2 is YYDKDF (reference sequence). The CDR3 consists of 16 residues. Deletions cut 2 bases from V and 5 bases from J, with 18 bases between. The full variable domain, completed using reference TRBV15 and TRBJ2-5, is DAMVIQNPRYQVTQFGKPVTLSCSQTLNHNVMYWYQQKSSQAPKLLFHYYDKDFNNEADTPDNFQSRRPNTSFCFLDIRSPGLGDTAMYLCATSRYQGSAGETQYFGPGTRLLVL.

The CDR3 sequence: CASSLGERVGYEQYF. In DNA form, the CDR3 reads TGTGCCAGCAGCTTGGGGGAGCGGGTTGGCTACGAGCAGTACTTC. The rearrangement joins TRBV5-6 to TRBJ2-7; a weak D match, TRBD2 (6 bases). Germline loops: CDR1 SGHDT, CDR2 YYEEEE. V shed 0 bases and J shed 3 bases, with 13 bases lying between them. The CDR3 is 15 residues long.

The rearrangement links TRBV19 to TRBJ2-5; 7 bases agree with TRBD1. The germline V gene has CDR1 LNHDA and CDR2 SQIVND (reference sequence). Trimming cost V 4 bases and J 2 bases; bases outside gene matches: 1. The CDR3 length is 13 residues. CDR3: CASSRTGQETQYF. The CDR3 region has the DNA TGTGCCAGTAGTAGGACAGGTCAAGAGACCCAGTACTTC.

V usage is TRBV30 and J usage is TRBJ2-1, with a possible D match to TRBD1 (6 bases). V lost 5 bases and J lost 7, with 12 bases in between. This CDR3 comprises 12 residues. CDR1 and CDR2 from the germline V gene are GTSNPN and SVGIG (reference sequence). The CDR3 is CAWSGVSNEQFF. CDR3 coding DNA: TGTGCCTGGTCAGGGGTCTCGAATGAGCAGTTCTTC. The entire variable domain, with the rest obtained from reference TRBV30 and TRBJ2-1, is as follows: SQTIHQWPATLVQPVGSPLSLECTVEGTSNPNLYWYRQAAGRGLQLLFYSVGIGQISSEVPQNLSASRPQDRQFILSSKKLLLSDSGFYLCAWSGVSNEQFFGPGTRLTVL.

This clone was seen once. The chain recombines TRBV28 with TRBJ1-2; no definite D call. This CDR3 has 13 amino acids. The V gene lost 3 bases and the J gene lost 4 bases, with 9 bases spanning the gap. Germline assignment: CDR1 MDHEN and CDR2 SYDVKM. The CDR3 loop reads CASSLPEGYGYTF. The DNA for the CDR3 is TGTGCCAGCAGTTTGCCGGAGGGCTATGGCTACACCTTC.

The chain has TRBV7-9 and TRBJ1-1; 8 bases match TRBD1. Trimming removed 4 bases from V and 0 bases from J; junction bases left unmatched: 10. The CDR3 contains 17 residues. The germline CDR1 and CDR2 sequences are SEHNR and FQNEAQ (reference sequence). In nucleotides, the CDR3 is TGTGCCAGCAGCTCTCGTGAATGGACAGGGATGAACACTGAAGCTTTCTTT. Protein sequence: CASSSREWTGMNTEAFF.

Note on this clone: Additional DNA sequences in this sample encode the identical CDR3. The gene calls are TRBV7-2 and TRBJ1-2; D not resolved. Trimming left V 5 bases short and J 2 bases short, with 9 bases between. This CDR3 spans 13 amino acids. CDR1 is SGHTA, CDR2 FQGNSA, per germline. CDR3 nucleotide sequence: TGTGCCAGCAGCAGAGACACCAACTATGGCTACACCTTC. Amino acids: CASSRDTNYGYTF.

Points on this clone: The same CDR3 arises from other DNA sequences in this sample as well. The V call is TRBV28, the J call TRBJ1-1, with a possible D match to TRBD1 (5 bases). Germline CDR1 and CDR2: MDHEN and SYDVKM. There are 14 residues in the CDR3. Trimming stripped 2 bases from V and 1 base from J, with 8 bases between. The DNA for the CDR3 is TGTGCCAGCAGTTTACCCACAGGGAACACTGAAGCTTTCTTT. This gives the protein CASSLPTGNTEAFF.

The rearrangement joins TRBV29-1 to TRBJ2-7; 11 bases agree with TRBD2. V lost 7 bases and J lost 4; bases outside the gene matches: 6. This CDR3 is built from 13 residues. In germline, CDR1 is SQVTM, CDR2 ANQGSEA. CDR3 sequence: CSGSGRDQYEQYF. CDR3 in DNA: TGCAGCGGTAGCGGGAGGGATCAATACGAGCAGTACTTC.

Only one count was recorded for this clone. The rearrangement links TRBV4-3 to TRBJ1-1; unclear D gene. Germline CDR1 and CDR2: LGHNA and YSLEER. The ends were cut back, 4 bases at V and 5 bases at J, with 14 bases in the middle. The CDR3 extends over 14 amino acids. The CDR3 DNA reads as TGCGCCAGCAGCCTTCACCTCCTTGGGACTGAAGCTTTCTTT. Amino acids: CASSLHLLGTEAFF.

The chain has TRBV13 and TRBJ2-7, with TRBD1 matching 10 bases. The CDR3 contains 16 residues. CDR1 and CDR2 from the germline V gene are PRHDT and FYEKMQ (reference sequence). Trimming took 5 bases from V and 2 from J; bases not matched to a gene: 9. The DNA for the CDR3 is TGTGCCAGCAGCCCCGATTGGACAGGGGGGCCCTACGAGCAGTACTTC. This codes for CASSPDWTGGPYEQYF.

In this sample, this clone turned up once. The CDR3 sequence is CASSLVGDGYTF. CDR3 bases: TGTGCCAGCAGCTTGGTTGGGGATGGCTACACCTTC. J is TRBJ1-2 and V is TRBV5-4, with unresolved D. Trimming took 0 bases from V and 6 from J, leaving 6 bases between them. In germline, CDR1 is SGHNT, CDR2 YYREEE (reference sequence). CDR3 length: 12 amino acids.

This clone was observed a single time. V usage is TRBV5-1 and J usage is TRBJ1-3; D not certain. V lost 4 bases to trimming and J lost 2 bases, with 13 bases between them. The CDR3 length is 15 residues. CDR1 SGHRS and CDR2 YFSETQ come from the germline V gene. For the CDR3, the DNA is TGCGCCAGCAGCGCAGGACGGCCGGCTGGAAACACCATATATTTT. It translates to CASSAGRPAGNTIYF.

The DNA of the CDR3 is TGTGCCAGCAGCTTGTGGGGGACTAGCCAAAACATTCAGTACTTC. This encodes CASSLWGTSQNIQYF. The chain employs TRBV5-5 and TRBJ2-4; the match to TRBD2 covers 9 bases. V was pared by 1 base and J by 5 bases, with 4 bases of the junction left unmatched. CDR3 length equals 15 residues. Germline lookup yields CDR1 SGHKS and CDR2 YYEKEE (reference sequence). The full variable domain, in which reference TRBV5-5 and TRBJ2-4 provide the parts outside the CDR3, is DAGVTQSPTHLIKTRGQQVTLRCSPISGHKSVSWYQQVLGQGPQFIFQYYEKEERGRGNFPDRFSARQFPNYSSELNVNALLLGDSALYLCASSLWGTSQNIQYFGAGTRLSVL.

This chain connects TRBV18 to TRBJ2-3; D is ambiguous. The germline V gene has CDR1 KGHSH and CDR2 LQKENI. CDR3 length: 14 amino acids. The germline V and J ends were trimmed by 3 bases and 2 bases, with 9 bases remaining between them. The CDR3 nucleotides are TGTGCCAGCTCACCCATTGATACCACAGATACGCAGTATTTT. Residues: CASSPIDTTDTQYF.

This chain uses TRBV7-9 with TRBJ2-7; 9 positions agree with TRBD2. This CDR3 contains 15 residues. The V segment lost 5 bases and the J segment 7 bases; nucleotides outside the gene matches: 12. Germline V gene lookup returns CDR1 SEHNR and CDR2 FQNEAQ (reference sequence). CDR3 sequence: CASSAWAAGGGEQYF. The CDR3 region has the DNA TGTGCCAGCAGCGCCTGGGCGGCGGGAGGGGGAGAGCAGTACTTC.

The chain employs TRBV29-1 and TRBJ2-2, with 8 positions matching TRBD1. Per the germline V gene, CDR1 is SQVTM and CDR2 is ANQGSEA. V was clipped by 6 bases and J by 7 bases; unmatched bases: 4. CDR3 length equals 12 residues. The CDR3 DNA follows: TGCAGCGTAGAAACAGGGGGCGGGGAGCTGTTTTTT. Amino acids: CSVETGGGELFF.

The chain links TRBV19 to TRBJ1-5; tentatively, D is TRBD1 (5 bases). Trimming cost V 4 bases and J 3 bases, with 13 bases left between them. Germline values: CDR1 LNHDA, CDR2 SQIVND (reference sequence). The CDR3 runs to 15 residues. For the CDR3, the DNA is TGTGCCAGTAGTACCCGGGACGGATTCAATCAGCCCCAGCATTTT. Translation: CASSTRDGFNQPQHF.

In its sample, this clone was seen once. This chain connects TRBV18 to TRBJ2-7; 11 nucleotides align to TRBD2. Looked up from germline, CDR1 is KGHSH and CDR2 is LQKENI. V lost 3 bases, J lost 6 bases, and 7 bases stayed unmatched. The CDR3 spans 15 residues. For the CDR3, the DNA is TGTGCCAGCTCACCTATAGCGGGAGGGCCCGTCGAGCAGTACTTC. Encoded protein: CASSPIAGGPVEQYF.

With regard to this clone: The sample contains more than one DNA sequence encoding this CDR3. The chain joins TRBV5-4 to TRBJ1-5, with D unclear. The V gene lost 3 bases and the J gene lost 3 bases, with 4 bases spanning the gap. The length of the CDR3 is 12 residues. Germline CDR1 is SGHNT and CDR2 is YYREEE (reference sequence). CDR3 region: CASSSDNQPQHF. CDR3 nucleotide sequence: TGTGCCAGCAGCTCCGACAATCAGCCCCAGCATTTT.

The genes are TRBV18 and TRBJ2-4, with D uncertain. The CDR3 totals 13 residues. V was trimmed by 2 bases and J by 9 bases, leaving 11 bases between them. CDR1 KGHSH and CDR2 LQKENI come from the germline V gene. This CDR3 is CASSPSQFGIQYF. CDR3 in DNA: TGTGCCAGCTCACCATCGCAATTTGGCATTCAGTACTTC.

This clone was counted ten times or more. The V gene is TRBV27, the J gene TRBJ2-7, with 13 bases matching TRBD2. The junction had 12 bases not matched to a gene; V was cut back by 4 bases and J by 6 bases. The germline CDR1 and CDR2 sequences are MNHEY and SMNVEV (reference sequence). CDR3 length: 17 amino acids. The CDR3 DNA reads as TGTGCCAGCAGTTCGCCACTAGCGGGAGGGCCCTTTGGCGAGCAGTACTTC. This encodes CASSSPLAGGPFGEQYF.

On this clone: This may be a read error: a much more frequent sequence differs by one nucleotide. The chain is built from TRBV5-6 and TRBJ1-3; D not resolved. V lost 5 bases, J lost 2 bases, and 5 bases lay in between. Germline V gene lookup returns CDR1 SGHDT and CDR2 YYEEEE. The CDR3 spans 12 residues. The CDR3 reads CASRAAGNTIYF. CDR3 DNA: TGTGCCAGCAGAGCAGCTGGAAACACCATATATTTT.

The chain employs TRBV5-1 and TRBJ1-2; D not certain. The germline CDR1 and CDR2 sequences are SGHRS and YFSETQ. Trimming took off 0 bases at V and 8 bases at J, with 8 bases between the two ends. This CDR3 spans 12 amino acids. The CDR3 loop is CASSLGVIGYTF. The CDR3, as DNA: TGCGCCAGCAGCTTGGGGGTCATAGGCTACACCTTC. The full variable domain, rest sourced from reference TRBV5-1 and TRBJ1-2, is KAGVTQTPRYLIKTRGQQVTLSCSPISGHRSVSWYQQTPGQGLQFLFEYFSETQRNKGNFPGRFSGRQFSNSRSEMNVSTLELGDSALYLCASSLGVIGYTFGSGTRLTVV.